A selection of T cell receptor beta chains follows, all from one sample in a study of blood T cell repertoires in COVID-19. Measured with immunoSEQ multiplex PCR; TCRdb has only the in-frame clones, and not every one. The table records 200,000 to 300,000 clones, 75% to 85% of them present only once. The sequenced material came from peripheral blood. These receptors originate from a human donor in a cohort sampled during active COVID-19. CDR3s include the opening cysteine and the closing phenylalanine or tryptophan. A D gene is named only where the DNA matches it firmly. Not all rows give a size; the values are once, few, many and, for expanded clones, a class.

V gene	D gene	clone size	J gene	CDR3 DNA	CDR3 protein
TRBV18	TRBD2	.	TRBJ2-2	TGTGCCAGCTCAACGGGGGGACGAACGACCGGGGAGCTGTTTTTT	CASSTGGRTTGELFF
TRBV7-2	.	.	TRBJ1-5	TGTGCCAGCAGCCCTCGACTGGGAGGGGGCAATCAGCCCCAGCATTTT	CASSPRLGGGNQPQHF
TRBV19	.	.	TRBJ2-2	TGTGCCAGTACCCTGGGGACTTCTATGGGCGGGGAGCTGTTTTTT	CASTLGTSMGGELFF
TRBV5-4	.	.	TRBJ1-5	TGTGCCAGCAGCCGACAGGATCAGGGCCCCCAGCATTTT	CASSRQDQGPQHF
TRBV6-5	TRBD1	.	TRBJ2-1	TGTGCCAGCCGGGACAGGGCTTACAATGAGCAGTTCTTC	CASRDRAYNEQFF
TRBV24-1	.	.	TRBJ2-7	TGTGCCACCAGTGATTCTCGGACAGCTTCCTACGAGCAGTACTTC	CATSDSRTASYEQYF
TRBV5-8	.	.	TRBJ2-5	TGTGCCAGCAGCTTGGGCAGATTGGAGACCCAGTACTTC	CASSLGRLETQYF
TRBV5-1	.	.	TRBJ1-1	TGCGCCAGCAGCTTGGGTGTCTCGAACACTGAAGCTTTCTTT	CASSLGVSNTEAFF
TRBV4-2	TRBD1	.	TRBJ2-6	TGTGCCAGCAGTCCGGGACAGGGCGAGGCCAACGTCCTGACTTTC	CASSPGQGEANVLTF
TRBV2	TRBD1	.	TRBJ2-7	TGTGCCAGCAGGTCGGGACAGGGTTCCTACGAGCAGTACTTC	CASRSGQGSYEQYF
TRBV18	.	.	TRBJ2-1	TGTGCCAGCTCACCCCAAGGCGGTGACAATGAGCAGTTCTTC	CASSPQGGDNEQFF
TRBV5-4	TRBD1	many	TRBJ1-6	TGTGCCAGCAGCGGGGACAGGGGGAGTTATAATTCACCCCTCCACTTT	CASSGDRGSYNSPLHF
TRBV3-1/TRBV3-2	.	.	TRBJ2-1	TGTGCCAGCACCTTAGGTGCGGTACTATACAATGAGCAGTTCTTC	CASTLGAVLYNEQFF
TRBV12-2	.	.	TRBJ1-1	TGTGCAAGTCGCTTTAGACAGGGGGCGCTGACCACTGAAGCTTTCTTT	CASRFRQGALTTEAFF
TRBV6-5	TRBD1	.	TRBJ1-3	TGTGCCAGCAGTTTGGACAGGGCCGGAAACACCATATATTTT	CASSLDRAGNTIYF
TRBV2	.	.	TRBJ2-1	TGTGCCAGCAGTCCCAACCCCGGTAGCCAGGGAGGATACAACAATGAGCAGTTCTTC	CASSPNPGSQGGYNNEQFF
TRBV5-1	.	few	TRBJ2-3	TGCGCCAGCAGCTTCCTGCTAGATATAGATACGCAGTATTTT	CASSFLLDIDTQYF
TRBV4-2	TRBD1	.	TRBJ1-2	TGTGCCAGCAGCCAAGATACAGGGGGGATCTATGGCTACACCTTC	CASSQDTGGIYGYTF
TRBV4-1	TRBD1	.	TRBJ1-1	TGCGCCAGCAGCCAAACACGACAGGGGAACACTGAAGCTTTCTTT	CASSQTRQGNTEAFF
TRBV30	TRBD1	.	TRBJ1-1	TGTGCCTGGAGTGTATATGAGGGGGCGCGATTCACTGAAGCTTTCTTT	CAWSVYEGARFTEAFF
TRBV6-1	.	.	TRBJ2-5	TGTGCCAGCAGTGAAGAACCTCGAGGAGAGACCCAGTACTTC	CASSEEPRGETQYF
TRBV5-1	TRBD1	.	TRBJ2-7	TGCGCCAGCAGCCAAGACAGGGGCTACGAGCAGTACTTC	CASSQDRGYEQYF
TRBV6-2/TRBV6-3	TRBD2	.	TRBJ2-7	TGTGCCAGCAGCCCTAACGGGGGGGCAAAAAGGGAGCAGTACTTC	CASSPNGGAKREQYF
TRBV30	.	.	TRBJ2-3	TGTGCCTGGAGTGCGTACAGGGCAGATACGCAGTATTTT	CAWSAYRADTQYF
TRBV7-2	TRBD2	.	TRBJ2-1	TGTGCCAGCAGCTTAGTCGCGGCTAGCGGGAGGCTATACAATGAGCAGTTCTTC	CASSLVAASGRLYNEQFF
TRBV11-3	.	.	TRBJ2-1	TGTGCCAGCAGCCCAAGGGCGGGGCCCCCCTACAATGAGCAGTTCTTC	CASSPRAGPPYNEQFF